This T cell receptor (beta chain) emerged from a study of blood T cell repertoires in COVID-19. On the study more broadly: The United States, Italy and Spain supplied acute and convalescent COVID-19 samples. PBMCs, B-cell-depleted T cells, or T cells were the source of the cDNA or gDNA that made up the material.

J lost 0 bases, V lost 4 bases, and 7 bases had no gene match. The germline V gene encodes CDR1 SEHNR and CDR2 FQNEAQ (reference sequence). This CDR3 is 16 amino acids long. Authors' processing steps: Estimation of nucleated cell counts relied on the amplification of reference gene primers. Assay: immunoSEQ multiplex PCR; the TCRdb copy retains only in-frame clones and omits some. V and J calls and clone size are copied from that table; D and trimming were computed from the DNA. The sample lists 250,000 to 300,000 clones, roughly nine tenths seen once, with 0.94% in the top ten. This clone was counted a single time.

This TCR was recovered from a woman aged 40 to 49 who had recovered from COVID-19. The genes are TRBV7-9 and TRBJ2-7; TRBD2 matches 9 bases. Sequencing input: peripheral blood. As DNA, the CDR3 is TGTGCCAGCAGCTCCCGACTAGCGGCCTTCTCCTACGAGCAGTACTTC. It translates to CASSSRLAAFSYEQYF.